The 7 T cell receptor beta chains listed next were all sequenced from one sample in a study of blood T cell repertoires in COVID-19. Libraries were prepared by immunoSEQ multiplex PCR; TCRdb keeps only in-frame clonotypes and omits some of them. Here the sample spans roughly 330,000 clones, around 87% being singletons. Sequenced: PBMCs or T cells enriched from blood (not recorded which). Receptor source: a woman in her thirties who had recovered from COVID-19.

This sequence joins TRBV5-5 and TRBJ2-7; TRBD2 matches at 13 bases. With 4 bases clipped from V and 2 bases from J, the junction kept 15 bases outside the gene matches. CDR1 and CDR2 from the germline V gene are SGHKS and YYEKEE (reference sequence). The CDR3 extends over 19 amino acids. The CDR3 DNA sequence: TGTGCCAGCAGCGGAAGTGGACTAGCGGGGGATGTGGAAACCTACGAGCAGTACTTC. It encodes CASSGSGLAGDVETYEQYF.

This CDR3 is CASSDGQGSSGNTIYF. The DNA of the CDR3 is TGTGCCAGCAGCGACGGACAGGGATCCTCTGGAAACACCATATATTTT. The chain combines TRBV7-9 with TRBJ1-3; 8 bases align to TRBD1. CDR3 length equals 16 residues. Trimming at V came to 5 bases and at J to 0 bases, leaving 6 bases not matched to a gene. From germline, CDR1 is SEHNR and CDR2 FQNEAQ (reference sequence).

The V and J genes are TRBV10-3 and TRBJ2-1; the D gene is possibly TRBD1 (5 bases). CDR3 length equals 16 residues. CDR1 ENHRY and CDR2 SYGVKD come from the germline V gene. Trimming took 3 bases from V and 0 from J, leaving 12 bases between them. In DNA form, the CDR3 reads TGTGCCATCAGTGATCCGACAGTAAACTCCTACAATGAGCAGTTCTTC. Translation gives CAISDPTVNSYNEQFF.

This rearrangement joins TRBV24-1 to TRBJ2-7; 8 bases map to TRBD1. The CDR3 is 15 amino acids. CDR1 and CDR2 (germline): KGHDR, SFDVKD. V dropped 4 bases and J dropped 6; count of bases not matched to a gene: 10. CDR3 in amino acids: CATSDSQGAPREQYF. DNA for the CDR3: TGTGCCACCAGTGACTCCCAGGGGGCCCCTCGCGAGCAGTACTTC.

This rearrangement joins TRBV5-1 to TRBJ1-1; the match to TRBD1 covers 9 bases. The germline V gene has CDR1 SGHRS and CDR2 YFSETQ. Trimming took 4 bases from V and 4 from J; bases not matched to a gene: 8. The CDR3 covers 15 residues. CDR3 sequence reads: CASSVTGTGLTEAFF. CDR3 sequence (DNA): TGCGCCAGCAGCGTAACCGGGACAGGGCTCACTGAAGCTTTCTTT. Full variable domain (rest looked up from reference TRBV5-1 and TRBJ1-1): KAGVTQTPRYLIKTRGQQVTLSCSPISGHRSVSWYQQTPGQGLQFLFEYFSETQRNKGNFPGRFSGRQFSNSRSEMNVSTLELGDSALYLCASSVTGTGLTEAFFGQGTRLTVV.

The V call is TRBV11-2, the J call TRBJ1-2; 10 positions agree with TRBD1. The CDR3 contains 15 residues. Per the germline V gene, CDR1 is SGHAT and CDR2 is FQNNGV. J was trimmed by 4 bases and V by 5 bases; bases with no gene match: 7. The CDR3 DNA sequence: TGTGCCAGCAGCCCAACCGGGACAGGGGTCTATGGCTACACCTTC. It is translated as CASSPTGTGVYGYTF.

This chain links TRBV2 with TRBJ1-1, with TRBD1 matching over 7 bases. This CDR3 has 14 amino acids. Germline trimming cut 6 bases from V and 0 bases from J; bases unmatched to any gene: 4. Per germline, CDR1 SNHLY and CDR2 FYNNEI. The CDR3: CASSQTGLNTEAFF. The CDR3 nucleotides read TGTGCCAGCAGCCAGACAGGGCTGAACACTGAAGCTTTCTTT.